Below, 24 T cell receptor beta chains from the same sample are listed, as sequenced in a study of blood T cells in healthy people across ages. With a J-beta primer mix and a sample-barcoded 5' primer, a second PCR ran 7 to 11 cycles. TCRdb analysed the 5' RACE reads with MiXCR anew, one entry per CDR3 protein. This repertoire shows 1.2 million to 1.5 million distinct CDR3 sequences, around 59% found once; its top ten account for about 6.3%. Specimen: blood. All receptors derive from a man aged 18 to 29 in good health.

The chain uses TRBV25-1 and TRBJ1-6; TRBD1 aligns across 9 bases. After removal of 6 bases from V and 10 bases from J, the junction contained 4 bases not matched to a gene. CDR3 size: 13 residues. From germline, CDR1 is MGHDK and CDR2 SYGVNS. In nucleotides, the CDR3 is TGTGCCAGCAGACAGGGGGCAGGATCACCCCTCCACTTT. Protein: CASRQGAGSPLHF.

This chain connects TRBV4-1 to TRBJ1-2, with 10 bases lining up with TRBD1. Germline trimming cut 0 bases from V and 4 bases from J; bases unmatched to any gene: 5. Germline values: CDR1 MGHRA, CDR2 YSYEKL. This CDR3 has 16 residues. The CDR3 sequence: CASSQDGTGVIYGYTF. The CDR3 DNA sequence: TGCGCCAGCAGCCAAGATGGGACAGGGGTCATCTATGGCTACACCTTC.

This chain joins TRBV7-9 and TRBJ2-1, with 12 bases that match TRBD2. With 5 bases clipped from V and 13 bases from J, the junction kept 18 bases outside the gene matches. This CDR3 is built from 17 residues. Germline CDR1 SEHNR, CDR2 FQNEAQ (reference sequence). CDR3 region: CASSNLAGGHGEETQFF. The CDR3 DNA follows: TGTGCCAGCAGCAATCTAGCGGGGGGGCACGGTGAAGAGACCCAGTTCTTC.

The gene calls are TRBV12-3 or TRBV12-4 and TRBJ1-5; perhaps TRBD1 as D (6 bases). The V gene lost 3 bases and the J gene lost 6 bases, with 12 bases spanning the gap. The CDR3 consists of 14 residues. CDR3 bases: TGTGCCAGCAGTTTGGGGGGGGCGAGTCAGCCCCAGCATTTT. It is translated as CASSLGGASQPQHF.

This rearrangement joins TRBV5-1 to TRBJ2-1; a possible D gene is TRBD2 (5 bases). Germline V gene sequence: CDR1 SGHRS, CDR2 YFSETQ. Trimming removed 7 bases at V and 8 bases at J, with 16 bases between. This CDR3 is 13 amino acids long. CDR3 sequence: CASGGSNVHEQFF. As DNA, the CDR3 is TGCGCCAGCGGTGGGAGTAATGTCCATGAGCAGTTCTTC.

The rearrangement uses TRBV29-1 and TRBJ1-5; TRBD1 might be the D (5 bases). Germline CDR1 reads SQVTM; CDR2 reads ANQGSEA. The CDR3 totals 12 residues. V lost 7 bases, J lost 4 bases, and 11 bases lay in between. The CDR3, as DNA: TGCAGCGCTGGAGAGGGGAATCAGCCCCAGCATTTT. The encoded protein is CSAGEGNQPQHF.

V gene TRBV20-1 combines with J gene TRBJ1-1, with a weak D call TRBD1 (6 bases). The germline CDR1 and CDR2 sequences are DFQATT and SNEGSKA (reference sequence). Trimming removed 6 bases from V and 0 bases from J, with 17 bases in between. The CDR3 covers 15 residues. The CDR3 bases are TGCAGTGCCCCAGTGGGGACACAACTGAACACTGAAGCTTTCTTT. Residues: CSAPVGTQLNTEAFF.

The CDR3 DNA is TGTGCCAGCAGCTCGGAGGGGTTTCTGGAGACCCAGTACTTC. Amino acid sequence: CASSSEGFLETQYF. The V call is TRBV7-2, the J call TRBJ2-5, with D possibly being TRBD2 (6 bases). The CDR3 is 14 residues long. Germline loops: CDR1 SGHTA, CDR2 FQGNSA. V dropped 4 bases and J dropped 5 bases, with 14 bases sitting between them.

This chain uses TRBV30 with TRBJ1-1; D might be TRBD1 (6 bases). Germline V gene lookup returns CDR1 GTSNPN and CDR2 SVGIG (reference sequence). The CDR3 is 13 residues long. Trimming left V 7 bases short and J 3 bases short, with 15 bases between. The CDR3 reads CAYRQDGDTEAFF. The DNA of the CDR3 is TGTGCCTACCGACAGGACGGGGACACTGAAGCTTTCTTT.

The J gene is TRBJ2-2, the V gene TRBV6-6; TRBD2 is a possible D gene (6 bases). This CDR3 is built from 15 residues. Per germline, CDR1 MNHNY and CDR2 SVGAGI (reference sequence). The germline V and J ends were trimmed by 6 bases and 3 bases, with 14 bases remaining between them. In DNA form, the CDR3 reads TGTGCCAGCAGACTACCGGGGGAGGACACCGGGGAGCTGTTTTTT. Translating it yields CASRLPGEDTGELFF.

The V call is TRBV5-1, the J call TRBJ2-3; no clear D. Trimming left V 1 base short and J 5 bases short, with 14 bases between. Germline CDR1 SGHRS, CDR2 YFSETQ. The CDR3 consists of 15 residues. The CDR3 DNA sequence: TGCGCCAGCAGCTTGCGAGCGTCCCCGGAAGATACGCAGTATTTT. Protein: CASSLRASPEDTQYF.

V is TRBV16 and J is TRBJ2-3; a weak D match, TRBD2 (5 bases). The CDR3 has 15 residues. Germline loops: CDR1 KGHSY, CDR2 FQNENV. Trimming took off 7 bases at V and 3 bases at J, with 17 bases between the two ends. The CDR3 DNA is TGTGCCAGCACCACCCCCCGCGGGTTAACAGATACGCAGTATTTT. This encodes CASTTPRGLTDTQYF. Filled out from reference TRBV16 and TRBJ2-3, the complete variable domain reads GEEVAQTPKHLVRGEGQKAKLYCAPIKGHSYVFWYQQVLKNEFKFLISFQNENVFDETGMPKERFSAKCLPNSPCSLEIQATKLEDSAVYFCASTTPRGLTDTQYFGPGTRLTVL.

CDR3 nucleotide sequence: TGCAGCGTCGCAGGGTGGGCCGCTGAAGCTTTCTTT. Translated, it gives CSVAGWAAEAFF. The J gene is TRBJ1-1, the V gene TRBV29-1; D perhaps matches TRBD1 (5 bases). The CDR3 sequence is 12 residues long. Germline CDR1 SQVTM, CDR2 ANQGSEA. The germline V and J ends were trimmed by 6 bases and 6 bases, with 14 bases remaining between them.

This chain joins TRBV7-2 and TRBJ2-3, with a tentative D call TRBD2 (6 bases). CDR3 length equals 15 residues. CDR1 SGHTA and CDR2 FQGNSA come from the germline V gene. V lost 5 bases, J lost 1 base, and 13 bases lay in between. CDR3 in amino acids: CASSLIAAGTDTQYF. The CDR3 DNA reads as TGTGCCAGCAGCCTCATAGCGGCTGGCACAGATACGCAGTATTTT.

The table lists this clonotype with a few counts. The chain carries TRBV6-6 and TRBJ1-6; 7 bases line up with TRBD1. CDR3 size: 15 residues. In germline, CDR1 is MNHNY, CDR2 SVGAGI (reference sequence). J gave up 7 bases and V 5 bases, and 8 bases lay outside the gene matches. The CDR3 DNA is TGTGCCAGCAGTAACGGACAGGCGGGCAATTCACCCCTCCACTTT. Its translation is CASSNGQAGNSPLHF.

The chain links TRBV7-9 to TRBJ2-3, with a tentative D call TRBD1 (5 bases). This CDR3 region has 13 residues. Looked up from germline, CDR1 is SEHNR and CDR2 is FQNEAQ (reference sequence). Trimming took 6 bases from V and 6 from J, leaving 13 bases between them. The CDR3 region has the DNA TGTGCCAGCAGGACAGCCGCTGGGGATACGCAGTATTTT. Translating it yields CASRTAAGDTQYF.

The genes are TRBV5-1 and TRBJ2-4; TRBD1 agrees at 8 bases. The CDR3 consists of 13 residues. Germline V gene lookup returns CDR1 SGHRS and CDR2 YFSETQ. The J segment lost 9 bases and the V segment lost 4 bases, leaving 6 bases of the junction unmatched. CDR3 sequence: CASSADRGTIQYF. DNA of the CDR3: TGCGCCAGCAGCGCAGACAGGGGAACCATTCAGTACTTC.

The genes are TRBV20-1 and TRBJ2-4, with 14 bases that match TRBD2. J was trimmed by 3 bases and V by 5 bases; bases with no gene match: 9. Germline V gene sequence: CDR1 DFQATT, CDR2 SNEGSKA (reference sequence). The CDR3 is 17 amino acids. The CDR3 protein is CSASGTSGRDGKNIQYF. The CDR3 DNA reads TGCAGTGCTTCCGGGACTAGCGGGAGAGATGGCAAAAACATTCAGTACTTC.

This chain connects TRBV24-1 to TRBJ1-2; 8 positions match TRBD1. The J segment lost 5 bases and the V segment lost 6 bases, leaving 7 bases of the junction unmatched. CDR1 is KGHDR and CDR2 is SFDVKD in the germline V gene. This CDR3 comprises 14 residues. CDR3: CATSRTGPPYGYTF. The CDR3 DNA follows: TGTGCCACCAGTCGGACAGGGCCACCATATGGCTACACCTTC.

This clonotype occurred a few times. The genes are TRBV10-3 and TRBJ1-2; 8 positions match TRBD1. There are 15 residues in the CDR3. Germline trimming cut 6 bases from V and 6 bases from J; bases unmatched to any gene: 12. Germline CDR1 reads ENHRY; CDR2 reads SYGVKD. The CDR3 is CAISQEDRDGNGYTF. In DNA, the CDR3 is TGTGCCATCAGCCAAGAGGACAGGGATGGAAATGGCTACACCTTC.

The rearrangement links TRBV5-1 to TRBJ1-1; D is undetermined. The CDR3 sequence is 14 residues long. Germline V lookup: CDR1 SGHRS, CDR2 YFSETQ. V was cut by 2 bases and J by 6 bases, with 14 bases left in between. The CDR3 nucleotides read TGCGCCAGCAGCTTAGTGGTGGGAACCGCTGAAGCTTTCTTT. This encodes CASSLVVGTAEAFF.

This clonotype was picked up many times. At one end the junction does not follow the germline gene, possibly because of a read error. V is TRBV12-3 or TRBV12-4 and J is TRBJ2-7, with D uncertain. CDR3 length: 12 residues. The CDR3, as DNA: TGTGCCAGCAGCTTAGGCGACTACGAGCAGTACTTC. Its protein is CASSLGDYEQYF.

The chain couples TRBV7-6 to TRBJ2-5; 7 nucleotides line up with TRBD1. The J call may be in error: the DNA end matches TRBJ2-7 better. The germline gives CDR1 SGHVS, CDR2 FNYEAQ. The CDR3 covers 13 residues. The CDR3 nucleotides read TGTGCCAGCAGCGATCCTGACAGGGTCGAGCAGTACTTC. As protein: CASSDPDRVEQYF.

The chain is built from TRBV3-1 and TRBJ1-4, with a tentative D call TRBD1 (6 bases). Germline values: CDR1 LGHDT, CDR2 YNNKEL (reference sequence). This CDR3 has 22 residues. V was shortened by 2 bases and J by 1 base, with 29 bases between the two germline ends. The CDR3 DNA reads TGTGCCAGCAGCCAAAATAGGGGCGGTTCAGGGGCGAGTAAGTTAACTAATGAAAAACTGTTTTTT. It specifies CASSQNRGGSGASKLTNEKLFF. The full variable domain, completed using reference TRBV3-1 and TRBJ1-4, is DTAVSQTPKYLVTQMGNDKSIKCEQNLGHDTMYWYKQDSKKFLKIMFSYNNKELIINETVPNRFSPKSPDKAHLNLHINSLELGDSAVYFCASSQNRGGSGASKLTNEKLFFGSGTQLSVL.